The next 21 T cell receptor beta chains were all read from a single sample in a study of shared clonotypes between healthy human individuals. Repertoires were generated with immunoSEQ multiplex PCR, while TCRdb's copy carries only in-frame clones and drops some. Of roughly 2.6 million clones listed, more than 80% are singletons. The sequenced material came from naive CD4+ T cells sorted from blood. The subset denotes: CD45RA+ positively selected. The receptor set was obtained from a man in his late teens or twenties in good health.

This sequence joins TRBV6-6 and TRBJ1-2; TRBD1 is a possible D gene (5 bases). From germline, CDR1 is MNHNY and CDR2 SVGAGI (reference sequence). Trimming removed 8 bases from V and 4 bases from J, with 14 bases in between. This CDR3 has 13 residues. The CDR3 loop reads CASRPGVSYGYTF. In nucleotides, the CDR3 is TGTGCCAGCCGGCCGGGGGTAAGCTATGGCTACACCTTC.

Of note for this clone: Other DNA variants within this sample encode the same CDR3. The gene calls are TRBV7-9 and TRBJ1-1; D gene ambiguous. This CDR3 contains 11 residues. Germline CDR1 and CDR2: SEHNR and FQNEAQ (reference sequence). V dropped 5 bases and J dropped 3 bases, with 4 bases sitting between them. CDR3 region: CASSQYTEAFF. The CDR3 DNA sequence: TGTGCCAGCAGCCAATACACTGAAGCTTTCTTT.

This chain connects TRBV5-5 to TRBJ2-7; 9 bases line up with TRBD1. Germline-derived CDR1 and CDR2 are SGHKS and YYEKEE (reference sequence). The CDR3 consists of 15 residues. Trimming cost V 4 bases and J 6 bases; bases outside gene matches: 11. The CDR3 DNA sequence: TGTGCCAGCAGCACCGGGACAGGGAGGAGAGGCGAGCAGTACTTC. It specifies CASSTGTGRRGEQYF.

Of note for this clone: In the same sample, other DNA sequences code for this CDR3. V gene TRBV19 combines with J gene TRBJ1-5; 10 bases are a match to TRBD1. Germline V gives CDR1 LNHDA, CDR2 SQIVND (reference sequence). The CDR3 is 15 amino acids. Germline trimming cut 3 bases from V and 2 bases from J; bases unmatched to any gene: 1. CDR3 coding DNA: TGTGCCAGTAGTATCGGACAGGGGGGCAATCAGCCCCAGCATTTT. Protein product: CASSIGQGGNQPQHF.

This clone was observed a single time. The chain recombines TRBV5-8 with TRBJ2-3; D may be TRBD2 (7 bases). CDR1 is SGHTS, CDR2 YDEGEE, per germline. V lost 4 bases to trimming and J lost 4 bases, with 19 bases between them. The CDR3 loop spans 16 amino acids. The CDR3 spells CASSKGTRRGPDTQYF. The CDR3 bases are TGTGCCAGCAGCAAAGGAACCCGGCGGGGGCCAGATACGCAGTATTTT. The full variable domain, completed using reference TRBV5-8 and TRBJ2-3, is EAGVTQSPTHLIKTRGQQATLRCSPISGHTSVYWYQQALGLGLQFLLWYDEGEERNRGNFPPRFSGRQFPNYSSELNVNALELEDSALYLCASSKGTRRGPDTQYFGPGTRLTVL.

With regard to this clone: At the DNA level, this CDR3 is encoded by other sequences in the same sample as well. The chain carries TRBV9 and TRBJ2-7; D might be TRBD2 (5 bases). The V end was cut by 0 bases, the J end by 0 bases, with 10 bases between. The germline V gene has CDR1 SGDLS and CDR2 YYNGEE. The CDR3 totals 15 residues. The CDR3 nucleotides are TGTGCCAGCAGCGTAGGTGGGAGCTCCTCCTACGAGCAGTACTTC. This encodes CASSVGGSSSYEQYF.

The chain carries TRBV7-8 and TRBJ2-7, with TRBD1 matching over 7 bases. The germline gives CDR1 SGHVS, CDR2 FQNEAQ. V lost 6 bases, J lost 3 bases, and 14 bases stayed unmatched. The CDR3 loop spans 16 amino acids. The CDR3 DNA sequence: TGTGCCAGCAGATCTACGCTACGACAGGGTCTCTACGAGCAGTACTTC. Its protein product is CASRSTLRQGLYEQYF.

V and J are TRBV27 and TRBJ1-3; 8 nucleotides line up with TRBD1. After removal of 5 bases from V and 4 bases from J, the junction contained 4 bases not matched to a gene. This CDR3 has 14 amino acids. Per the germline V gene, CDR1 is MNHEY and CDR2 is SMNVEV (reference sequence). The CDR3 DNA reads as TGTGCCAGCAGTCGAGACAGGGGCGGAAACACCATATATTTT. It is translated as CASSRDRGGNTIYF.

The count of this clone is one. The chain couples TRBV27 to TRBJ2-7; D gene ambiguous. Trimming stripped 0 bases from V and 6 bases from J, with 12 bases between. The CDR3 extends over 14 amino acids. Germline V gives CDR1 MNHEY, CDR2 SMNVEV (reference sequence). In nucleotides, the CDR3 is TGTGCCAGCAGTTTATCGAAGCTCTCAGGCGAGCAGTACTTC. It specifies CASSLSKLSGEQYF.

Details on this clone: Other DNA sequences in the sample encode the same CDR3. The rearrangement joins TRBV2 to TRBJ1-5; D not resolved. Deletions cut 4 bases from V and 0 bases from J, with 7 bases between. From germline, CDR1 is SNHLY and CDR2 FYNNEI. The CDR3 has 14 residues. CDR3 nucleotide sequence: TGTGCCAGCAGTGGACTCTATAGCAATCAGCCCCAGCATTTT. It yields the protein CASSGLYSNQPQHF.

The V gene is TRBV27, the J gene TRBJ2-3; TRBD1 agrees at 8 bases. Germline-derived CDR1 and CDR2 are MNHEY and SMNVEV (reference sequence). After removal of 5 bases from V and 4 bases from J, the junction contained 8 bases not matched to a gene. The CDR3 is 15 amino acids. Here the CDR3 reads CASSPRDRKADTQYF. The CDR3 bases are TGTGCCAGCAGTCCCCGGGACAGGAAGGCAGATACGCAGTATTTT.

The rearrangement joins TRBV6-6 to TRBJ2-7; D is possibly TRBD1 (7 bases). The CDR3 totals 15 residues. Germline V gene data show CDR1 as MNHNY and CDR2 as SVGAGI (reference sequence). The V gene lost 0 bases and the J gene lost 3 bases, with 12 bases spanning the gap. Here the CDR3 reads CASSYSYRGGYEQYF. The CDR3 nucleotides read TGTGCCAGCAGTTACTCCTACAGGGGAGGCTACGAGCAGTACTTC.

The chain couples TRBV28 to TRBJ1-2; possible D gene TRBD1, 6 bases. The ends were cut back, 4 bases at V and 7 bases at J, with 16 bases in the middle. Per germline, CDR1 MDHEN and CDR2 SYDVKM. The CDR3 has 14 residues. The CDR3 coding sequence is TGTGCCAGCAGTTCCTCGGGACACGTCTCTGGCTACACCTTC. Protein: CASSSSGHVSGYTF.

This chain joins TRBV2 and TRBJ2-4; maybe TRBD2 (6 bases). Looked up from germline, CDR1 is SNHLY and CDR2 is FYNNEI. V dropped 3 bases and J dropped 0 bases, with 9 bases sitting between them. This CDR3 is built from 15 residues. In nucleotides, the CDR3 is TGTGCCAGCAGTGAGGAGGGTCTAGCCAAAAACATTCAGTACTTC. Its translation: CASSEEGLAKNIQYF.

The genes are TRBV18 and TRBJ2-5; perhaps TRBD1 as D (7 bases). CDR1 is KGHSH and CDR2 is LQKENI in the germline V gene. CDR3 length: 12 amino acids. V lost 4 bases, J lost 11 bases, and 14 bases lay in between. The CDR3, as DNA: TGTGCCAGCTCACGACAGGGTCGGGAGCAGTACTTC. This codes for CASSRQGREQYF. The whole variable domain, remainder taken from reference TRBV18 and TRBJ2-5, is NAGVMQNPRHLVRRRGQEARLRCSPMKGHSHVYWYRQLPEEGLKFMVYLQKENIIDESGMPKERFSAEFPKEGPSILRIQQVVRGDSAAYFCASSRQGREQYFGPGTRLLVL.

The V call is TRBV29-1, the J call TRBJ2-5; no firm D call. The germline V and J ends were trimmed by 7 bases and 2 bases, with 26 bases remaining between them. Germline loops: CDR1 SQVTM, CDR2 ANQGSEA. The CDR3 loop spans 17 amino acids. The CDR3 sequence: CSGPCIRSRSKQETQYF. Here the CDR3 DNA reads TGCAGCGGCCCCTGCATTAGGTCACGATCTAAACAAGAGACCCAGTACTTC.

This chain joins TRBV7-2 and TRBJ1-1, with D unresolved. The CDR3 is made up of 14 amino acids. The V end was cut by 0 bases, the J end by 10 bases, with 15 bases between. The germline V gene encodes CDR1 SGHTA and CDR2 FQGNSA. The CDR3 bases are TGTGCCAGCAGCTTAGCTCAAAGTATAACCGGAGCTTTCTTT. Translation: CASSLAQSITGAFF.

The chain carries TRBV6-1 and TRBJ1-6, with no clear D. Germline V gene lookup returns CDR1 MNHNS and CDR2 SASEGT. The V end was cut by 6 bases, the J end by 0 bases, with 6 bases between. The CDR3 length is 14 residues. CDR3 amino acids: CASRASSYNSPLHF. Written as DNA, the CDR3 is TGTGCCAGCAGGGCCAGCTCCTATAATTCACCCCTCCACTTT.

Remarks on this clone: Additional DNA sequences in this sample encode the identical CDR3. The chain recombines TRBV19 with TRBJ2-2, with 8 positions matching TRBD1. Germline lookup yields CDR1 LNHDA and CDR2 SQIVND (reference sequence). The CDR3 loop spans 15 amino acids. Trimming removed 6 bases from V and 1 base from J; junction bases left unmatched: 4. CDR3 sequence reads: CASSPGTGNTGELFF. The CDR3 DNA reads TGTGCCAGTAGCCCCGGGACAGGGAACACCGGGGAGCTGTTTTTT.

V is TRBV25-1 and J is TRBJ1-1; no clear D. This CDR3 region has 15 residues. The V end lost 7 bases, the J end lost 5 bases, and 20 bases lay between the germline ends. Per germline, CDR1 MGHDK and CDR2 SYGVNS. The CDR3 nucleotides are TGTGCCAGCACGCCGAGCACTGGGCGGGGAACTGAAGCTTTCTTT. Translating gives CASTPSTGRGTEAFF.

This clone has only one observation. This sample includes further DNA sequences coding for the same CDR3. The V call is TRBV29-1, the J call TRBJ1-2, with 9 bases aligning to TRBD1. CDR1 SQVTM and CDR2 ANQGSEA come from the germline V gene. J gave up 5 bases and V 6 bases, and 1 base lay outside the gene matches. CDR3 length: 11 amino acids. CDR3 nucleotide sequence: TGCAGCGTCGGACAGGGGTATGGCTACACCTTC. Translated: CSVGQGYGYTF.